The clone carrying this T cell receptor (beta chain) was detected once. This sample stems from a study of blood T cell repertoires in COVID-19. Across the study: Sites across the United States, Italy and Spain contributed samples from acute and convalescent COVID-19. The cDNA or gDNA used as material had been derived from T cells, B-cell-depleted T cells, or PBMCs.

Assay used: immunoSEQ multiplex PCR; TCRdb lists only in-frame clones, some missing. The sample comprises some 190,000 clones, approximately 80% of which are singletons, and approximately 8% rests with the top ten. The CDR3 loop spans 14 amino acids. V was shortened by 4 bases and J by 7 bases, with 16 bases between the two germline ends. The germline CDR1 and CDR2 sequences are LGHDT and YNNKEL (reference sequence). The specimen was peripheral blood. J is TRBJ1-2 and V is TRBV3-1 (or the pseudogene TRBV3-2); a weak D match, TRBD1 (5 bases). This sequence originates from a woman at least 80 years old with COVID-19, enrolled during active disease. CDR3 DNA: TGTGCCAGCAGCCCCCCCGGCAGGGCTGGTGGCTACACCTTC. Protein: CASSPPGRAGGYTF.